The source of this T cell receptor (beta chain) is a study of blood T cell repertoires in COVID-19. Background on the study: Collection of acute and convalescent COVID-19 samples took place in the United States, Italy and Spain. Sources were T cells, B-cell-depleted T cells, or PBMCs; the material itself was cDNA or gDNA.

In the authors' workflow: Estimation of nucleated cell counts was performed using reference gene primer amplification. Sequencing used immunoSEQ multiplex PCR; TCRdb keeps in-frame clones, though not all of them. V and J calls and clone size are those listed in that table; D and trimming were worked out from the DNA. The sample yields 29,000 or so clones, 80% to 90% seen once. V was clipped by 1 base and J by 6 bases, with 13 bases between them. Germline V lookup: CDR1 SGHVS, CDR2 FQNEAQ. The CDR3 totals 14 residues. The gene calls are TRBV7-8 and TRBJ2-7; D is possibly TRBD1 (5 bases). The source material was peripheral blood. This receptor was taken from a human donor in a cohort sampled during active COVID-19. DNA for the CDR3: TGTGCCAGCAGCTTAGGCCCTTCAGGGTTCGAGCAGTACTTC. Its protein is CASSLGPSGFEQYF.